Listed here are 25 T cell receptor beta chains from one sample, sequenced in a study of T cells in Graves' hyperthyroidism and ophthalmopathy. TCR beta CDR3 regions were amplified from RNA. Primed by the HTBI set, a first-round RT-PCR was run on the TCR CDR3. TCRdb used MiXCR to reprocess the multiplex PCR reads, holding one entry per CDR3 protein. The sample lists 350,000 to 400,000 distinct CDR3 sequences, about 15% occurring once. The sequencing input was blood. Every receptor here comes from a woman aged 30 to 39 with Graves' hyperthyroidism.

This clonotype was recorded a few times. The chain combines TRBV6-5 with TRBJ2-3; 9 bases match TRBD2. The J segment lost 5 bases and the V segment lost 0 bases, leaving 9 bases of the junction unmatched. From germline, CDR1 is MNHEY and CDR2 SVGAGI. CDR3 length equals 17 residues. In DNA, the CDR3 is TGTGCCAGCAGTTACTCGGGTTGGCGGGAGGGCGGAGATACGCAGTATTTT. Amino acid sequence: CASSYSGWREGGDTQYF.

The rearrangement uses TRBV20-1 and TRBJ1-6, with no clear D. Trimming took off 3 bases at V and 0 bases at J, with 12 bases between the two ends. The CDR3 runs 16 residues. CDR1 and CDR2 (germline): DFQATT, SNEGSKA (reference sequence). CDR3 sequence: CSARIGPTSYNSPLHF. The CDR3 DNA reads TGCAGTGCTAGGATCGGGCCCACCTCCTATAATTCACCCCTCCACTTT.

This clonotype was counted many times. This chain uses TRBV20-1 with TRBJ2-1, with 7 nucleotides matching TRBD2. Germline CDR1 reads DFQATT; CDR2 reads SNEGSKA (reference sequence). The ends lost 1 base at V and 7 bases at J; junction bases unmatched: 7. CDR3 length: 14 residues. The CDR3 region is CSARARLAGNEQFF. In DNA form, the CDR3 reads TGCAGTGCTAGAGCCCGACTAGCCGGGAATGAGCAGTTCTTC.

The chain combines TRBV24-1 with TRBJ2-5, with TRBD1 matching over 8 bases. This CDR3 has 14 amino acids. After removal of 7 bases from V and 5 bases from J, the junction contained 8 bases not matched to a gene. Germline V gene lookup returns CDR1 KGHDR and CDR2 SFDVKD. This CDR3 reads CATRSTGDGETQYF. For the CDR3, the DNA is TGTGCCACCAGATCGACAGGGGATGGCGAGACCCAGTACTTC.

Only a few counts were recorded for this clonotype. The chain recombines TRBV29-1 with TRBJ2-3; TRBD2 agrees at 11 bases. Looked up from germline, CDR1 is SQVTM and CDR2 is ANQGSEA. After removal of 6 bases from V and 3 bases from J, the junction contained 8 bases not matched to a gene. This CDR3 has 15 residues. This chain's CDR3 is CSVEGLAGGTDTQYF. In DNA form, the CDR3 reads TGCAGCGTCGAGGGGCTAGCGGGAGGAACAGATACGCAGTATTTT.

The sample holds many counts of this clonotype. The gene calls are TRBV29-1 and TRBJ1-1; D not resolved. CDR3 length: 13 amino acids. CDR1 is SQVTM, CDR2 ANQGSEA, per germline. Deletions cut 4 bases from V and 0 bases from J, with 9 bases between. In nucleotides, the CDR3 is TGCAGCGTTGTTCCCAATATGAACACTGAAGCTTTCTTT. Its protein product is CSVVPNMNTEAFF.

This clonotype was detected only a few times. This chain connects TRBV15 to TRBJ2-7; D remains unclear. CDR1 is LNHNV and CDR2 is YYDKDF in the germline V gene (reference sequence). V shed 0 bases and J shed 6 bases, with 15 bases lying between them. This CDR3 is built from 15 residues. The chain's CDR3 is CATSRDAASAGEQYF. DNA of the CDR3: TGTGCCACCAGCAGAGATGCAGCATCGGCCGGCGAGCAGTACTTC.

This clonotype has a handful of counts. The V call is TRBV7-8, the J call TRBJ1-6; possibly TRBD1 for D (5 bases). Germline CDR1 SGHVS, CDR2 FQNEAQ. Trimming stripped 5 bases from V and 10 bases from J, with 12 bases between. The CDR3 contains 13 residues. CDR3 nucleotides: TGTGCCAGCAGCCCGGGTGGGGGATCACCCCTCCACTTT. Protein: CASSPGGGSPLHF.

There are many counts of this clonotype. The chain couples TRBV7-9 to TRBJ1-1; D unresolved. The V and J ends lost 5 bases and 6 bases respectively, with 16 bases between them. The CDR3 is 14 amino acids. Looked up from germline, CDR1 is SEHNR and CDR2 is FQNEAQ (reference sequence). The CDR3 nucleotides read TGTGCCAGCAGCCCTGATAATCTCTCGCCTGAAGCTTTCTTT. This sequence encodes CASSPDNLSPEAFF.

This clonotype appeared a few times. This rearrangement joins TRBV7-9 to TRBJ2-2, with 7 bases identical to TRBD2. V was pared by 5 bases and J by 3 bases, with 6 bases of the junction left unmatched. Per germline, CDR1 SEHNR and CDR2 FQNEAQ (reference sequence). This CDR3 spans 15 amino acids. CDR3 coding DNA: TGTGCCAGCAGCCTGGGAGGGGTCTACACCGGGGAGCTGTTTTTT. It yields the protein CASSLGGVYTGELFF.

This clonotype has just one count. This chain joins TRBV20-1 and TRBJ2-3, with 8 positions matching TRBD2. The CDR3 runs to 15 residues. With 1 base clipped from V and 1 base from J, the junction kept 4 bases outside the gene matches. Germline values: CDR1 DFQATT, CDR2 SNEGSKA (reference sequence). CDR3 nucleotides: TGCAGTGCTAGAGTTCCGGGAGGGCGCACAGATACGCAGTATTTT. Translation: CSARVPGGRTDTQYF.

The chain employs TRBV28 and TRBJ1-2; 9 nucleotides match TRBD1. The length of the CDR3 is 17 residues. Germline lookup yields CDR1 MDHEN and CDR2 SYDVKM. V lost 2 bases to trimming and J lost 6 bases; unmatched junction nucleotides: 13. CDR3 DNA sequence: TGTGCCAGCAGTTTAGAATGGGTAGGCACAGGGGGCAATGGCTACACCTTC. Residues: CASSLEWVGTGGNGYTF.

This clonotype was detected many times. The chain carries TRBV30 and TRBJ1-1; D may be TRBD1 (6 bases). The CDR3 is made up of 15 amino acids. Deletions cut 2 bases from V and 1 base from J, with 14 bases between. Per germline, CDR1 GTSNPN and CDR2 SVGIG (reference sequence). CDR3 sequence: CAWSPPRGRNTEAFF. DNA of the CDR3: TGTGCCTGGAGTCCCCCAAGGGGGAGGAACACTGAAGCTTTCTTT.

A few counts support this clonotype. The chain recombines TRBV6-2 or TRBV6-3 with TRBJ2-7, with D possibly being TRBD2 (5 bases). CDR3 length: 13 residues. CDR1 is MNHEY and CDR2 is SVGEGT in the germline V gene. The CDR3 DNA follows: TGTGCTACCGAGGACTCCAGCTCCTACGAGCAGTACTTC. The encoded protein is CATEDSSSYEQYF.

This chain connects TRBV7-8 to TRBJ1-3; a possible D gene is TRBD1 (6 bases). V was clipped by 2 bases and J by 1 base, with 15 bases between them. This CDR3 region has 17 residues. The germline CDR1 and CDR2 sequences are SGHVS and FQNEAQ. CDR3: CASSLPRQEGSGNTIYF. The CDR3 region has the DNA TGTGCCAGCAGCTTACCAAGACAGGAGGGGTCTGGAAACACCATATATTTT.

The genes are TRBV20-1 and TRBJ1-5; D is unresolved. This CDR3 region has 14 residues. CDR1 and CDR2 (germline): DFQATT, SNEGSKA (reference sequence). V was clipped by 5 bases and J by 9 bases, with 20 bases between them. For the CDR3, the DNA is TGCAGTGCTCCTAGAGGGCACGGGCCCTCGCCCCAGCATTTT. Protein sequence: CSAPRGHGPSPQHF.

The sample holds many counts of this clonotype. This rearrangement joins TRBV28 to TRBJ1-2; the D gene is possibly TRBD1 (6 bases). CDR3 size: 13 residues. In germline, CDR1 is MDHEN, CDR2 SYDVKM. Trimming left V 6 bases short and J 4 bases short, with 12 bases between. DNA of the CDR3: TGTGCCAGCAGCCAGGGGTTCGCCTATGGCTACACCTTC. Protein product: CASSQGFAYGYTF.

Sample share makes this clonotype large. This sequence joins TRBV28 and TRBJ2-5; D might be TRBD1 (6 bases). Germline V gives CDR1 MDHEN, CDR2 SYDVKM. The CDR3 has 17 residues. The V gene lost 2 bases and the J gene lost 5 bases, with 21 bases spanning the gap. Here the CDR3 DNA reads TGTGCCAGCAGTTTAGAAGAGGCAGGGGCTATGGGGGAGACCCAGTACTTC. This translates into CASSLEEAGAMGETQYF.

Many counts were recorded for this clonotype. V usage is TRBV12-3 or TRBV12-4 and J usage is TRBJ1-5, with D possibly matching TRBD1 (6 bases). The CDR3 covers 15 residues. The V gene lost 6 bases and the J gene lost 2 bases, with 14 bases spanning the gap. The CDR3 loop reads CASRNSQGGNQPQHF. The CDR3 coding sequence is TGTGCCAGCAGGAACTCACAGGGAGGCAATCAGCCCCAGCATTTT.

This clonotype was seen more than once but under ten times. An end of the junction differs from the germline gene, which may be a read error. The chain recombines TRBV7-9 with TRBJ2-3; D is ambiguous. Germline CDR1 and CDR2: SEHNR and FQNEAQ (reference sequence). The CDR3 contains 13 residues. The CDR3 coding sequence is TGTGCCGGCAGCTTTGAAGGTTCAGATACGCAGTATTTT. This codes for CAGSFEGSDTQYF.

Of note for this clonotype: Since the CDR3 does not end with the conserved phenylalanine or tryptophan, this likely comes from a read error. The chain carries TRBV9 and TRBJ1-1; D is unresolved. V was clipped by 3 bases and J by 0 bases, with 21 bases between them. In germline, CDR1 is SGDLS, CDR2 YYNGEE. There are 18 residues in the CDR3. The CDR3 region has the DNA TGTGCCAGCAGCGCACAGAGTGGCCTGGATAGTATGAACACTGAAGCTTTCTCT. Protein product: CASSAQSGLDSMNTEAFS.

This clonotype was detected many times. The V gene is TRBV18, the J gene TRBJ2-1; TRBD2 matches at 14 bases. The V and J ends lost 6 bases and 12 bases, in that order; junction bases with no gene match: 7. The CDR3 spans 14 residues. The germline V gene has CDR1 KGHSH and CDR2 LQKENI. This CDR3 reads CASSPGTSGGWQFF. The CDR3 nucleotides are TGTGCCAGCTCGCCCGGGACTAGCGGGGGATGGCAGTTCTTC.

This clonotype was observed at least ten times. The V gene is TRBV2, the J gene TRBJ1-5; tentatively, D is TRBD1 (6 bases). V was shortened by 6 bases and J by 0 bases, with 12 bases between the two germline ends. Per germline, CDR1 SNHLY and CDR2 FYNNEI. This CDR3 comprises 15 residues. CDR3 protein: CASRPGTTSNQPQHF. CDR3 nucleotide sequence: TGTGCCAGCAGGCCCGGGACAACTAGCAATCAGCCCCAGCATTTT.

This clonotype appeared many times. The chain has TRBV7-8 and TRBJ2-1; 12 bases align to TRBD2. Germline lookup yields CDR1 SGHVS and CDR2 FQNEAQ. The CDR3 totals 16 residues. The J segment lost 7 bases and the V segment lost 5 bases, leaving 9 bases of the junction unmatched. CDR3 DNA sequence: TGTGCCAGCAGCACCAAGACTAGCGGGAGCCTTAATGAGCAGTTCTTC. Encoded protein: CASSTKTSGSLNEQFF.

This clonotype came up a few times. The CDR3 spells CASSEQADTGELFF. The CDR3 DNA sequence: TGTGCCAGCAGTGAGCAGGCCGACACCGGGGAGCTGTTTTTT. The chain recombines TRBV6-1 with TRBJ2-2; D gene uncertain. Germline V CDR1 and CDR2: MNHNS, SASEGT. This CDR3 spans 14 amino acids. Trimming shortened V by 3 bases and J by 3 bases, and 8 bases separated the two germline ends.